This note documents a single T cell receptor (beta chain) sequence. Produced via immunoSEQ multiplex PCR; TCRdb's table is partial and in-frame only. The repertoire has about 230,000 clones, roughly 83% of them found once; the top ten carry 2% to 3%. This CDR3 has 17 residues. Germline V lookup: CDR1 LNHNV, CDR2 YYDKDF (reference sequence). V was trimmed by 1 base and J by 10 bases, leaving 20 bases between them. These data originate in a study of blood T cell repertoires in COVID-19. The source is a woman aged 70-85 years with active or convalescent COVID-19. Sequencing input: peripheral blood. The rearrangement joins TRBV15 to TRBJ1-6, with TRBD1 as a possible D gene (6 bases). DNA for the CDR3: TGTGCCACCAGCAGAGCGCGAGGGGGGGAAGGCCGGTCACCCCTCCACTTT. Its protein is CATSRARGGEGRSPLHF.